Sequencing of this T cell receptor (beta chain) was carried out in a study of blood T cell repertoires in COVID-19 (TCRdb year 2020). The study in broad terms: Samples covering the acute and convalescent phases of COVID-19 were provided by collaborators in the United States, Italy and Spain. The samples were drawn from the first 160 participants of the ongoing ImmuneRACE study and from 950 to 1,500 subjects provided by 6 global collaborators. Deeply sampled blood TCRbeta repertoires from subjects exposed to, actively infected with, or recovered from COVID-19 were included in the dataset. The repertoires were released in a freely available public database intended as a resource for research on the immune response to SARS-CoV-2. A de-identified subject ID, COVID-19 status, age in years and sex were almost always included in the sample metadata. Where available, HLA class I and class II types were obtained from metadata supplied by the sample provider rather than from assay-based typing. The prospective study material was composed of cDNA or gDNA derived from T cells, B-cell-depleted T cells, or PBMCs.

On this clone: The antigen it binds to is not known. It has no much larger one-base neighbor in the sample; base qualities were not kept.

Findings and caveats that apply to the study as a whole: The quantity of clinical and demographic metadata differed by source and by participant and was supplied without curation.

TCRbeta CDR3 regions were amplified from genomic DNA by means of the immunoSEQ Assay, a bias-controlled multiplex PCR. Per the source publication's procedure: Within the assay, amplification of reference gene primers was used to estimate how many nucleated cells each sample contained. To quantify the absolute abundance of each unique TCRbeta CDR3 rearrangement, sequence reads were collapsed and filtered. For each sample, productive Simpson clonality was calculated by taking the square root of Simpson's diversity index across productive rearrangements. TCRdb mirrors the immuneACCESS table, restricted to in-frame sequences. Some clones are absent from its copies; in checked studies, under half trace to an unresolved V gene, and the reason for the others is unknown. V and J calls and clone size are as listed in that table; D and trimming were resolved from the DNA. The sample includes about 35,000 clones, with more than 75% observed a single time. The ten largest make up 40% to 45% of the sample.

V lost 1 base and J lost 0 bases; the stretch between them is 10 bases long. As encoded in the germline V gene, CDR1 is MGHRA while CDR2 is YSYEKL. The cysteine opens and the phenylalanine closes a CDR3 of 17 amino acids. The only DNA kept is the CDR3, 51 bases in frame from the first base. The collaborating institutions used their own protocols to collect whole blood in K2EDTA tubes. Collaborator samples were shipped for TCRbeta analysis as frozen whole blood, isolated PBMCs, or DNA extracted from either sample type. The TCR was taken from a human donor in a cohort sampled during active COVID-19. Sequenced: peripheral blood. The receptor chain draws on TRBV4-1 and TRBJ2-6, with no D gene named confidently. The CDR3 here reads CASSQGAGFSGANVLTF. The nucleotides read TGCGCCAGCAGCCAAGGGGCCGGATTCTCTGGGGCCAACGTCCTGACTTTC.